This is a list of T cell receptor beta chains from one sample in a study of OX40 agonist ivuxolimab in advanced cancers. Sequencing was performed with immunoSEQ multiplex PCR; in TCRdb, only in-frame clones are kept and a portion is missing. The sample yields tens of thousands of clones, around 87% seen once. Specimen: CD4+ or CD8+ T cells sorted from blood, collected in a trial of the OX40 agonist ivuxolimab. The origin of the receptors is an adult with an advanced solid tumor such as melanoma, head and neck, liver or kidney cancer. Each CDR3 is given with its conserved first and last residue. A D gene is named only where the DNA matches it firmly. Clone sizes are given selectively: once, few, many, or a class where the clone is expanded.

d_call j_call v_call clone_size cdr3_nt cdr3_aa
TRBD1 TRBJ1-2 TRBV19 - TGTGCCAGCAACAGGGGAGGGTATGGCTACACCTTC CASNRGGYGYTF
TRBD2 TRBJ2-1 TRBV9 - TGTGCCAGCAGCTTAGGGGTGGAGGTAGCGGGTTACAATGAGCAGTTCTTC CASSLGVEVAGYNEQFF
TRBD1 TRBJ2-2 TRBV28 - TGTGCCAGCAATCCCGGGGGACAGGGGAGTCGCGGGGAGCTGTTTTTT CASNPGGQGSRGELFF
TRBD1 TRBJ1-5 TRBV6-6 - TGTGCCAGCAGTTACGTAGGGGGCGATGGCAATCAGCCCCAGCATTTT CASSYVGGDGNQPQHF
- TRBJ1-6 TRBV6-5 - TGTGCCAGCAGTTATGAGGGACGCAATTCACCCCTCCACTTT CASSYEGRNSPLHF
TRBD2 TRBJ2-5 TRBV5-1 - TGCGCCAGCACACTAGCGGGGGGGCCAGAGACCCAGTACTTC CASTLAGGPETQYF
- TRBJ1-2 TRBV19 - TGTGCCAGTAGTCCACGACAGGAAGCTAACTATGGCTACACCTTC CASSPRQEANYGYTF
- TRBJ1-3 TRBV15 - TGTGCCACCAGCAGAGATGGGCGGGGAGCTGGAAACACCATATATTTT CATSRDGRGAGNTIYF
- TRBJ2-1 TRBV6-1 - TGTGCCAGCAACCTAGCTAATGGCTACAATGAGCAGTTCTTC CASNLANGYNEQFF
- TRBJ2-7 TRBV4-3 - TGCGCCAGCAGCCAAGTGGGGGCGCGTAACGAGCAGTACTTC CASSQVGARNEQYF
- TRBJ1-2 TRBV18 - TGTGCCAGCTCAGGGTCTTCTCTGGACGGCTACACCTTC CASSGSSLDGYTF
- TRBJ2-7 TRBV7-9 - TGTGCCAGCAGCTTAGGGCGGAGCTACGAGCAGTACTTC CASSLGRSYEQYF
- TRBJ1-2 TRBV19 once TGTGCCAGTACTGTAGGGGCGGCTAACTATGGCTACACCTTC CASTVGAANYGYTF
- TRBJ2-3 TRBV21-1 - TGTGCCGGCAGCCCTCCCGGGACTAGCGGGGGGCCAGATACGCAGTATTTT CAGSPPGTSGGPDTQYF
TRBD1 TRBJ2-2 TRBV11-3 - TGTGCCAGCAGCCCTGAACAGGGGGCCGGGGAGCTGTTTTTT CASSPEQGAGELFF
- TRBJ1-3 TRBV21-1 - TGTGCCAGCAGCACCCGGACAGCGAGCTCTGGAAACACCATATATTTT CASSTRTASSGNTIYF
TRBD1 TRBJ2-2 TRBV7-9 - TGTGCCAGCAGCTTAGCCCGGACAGGGCCTAACACCGGGGAGCTGTTTTTT CASSLARTGPNTGELFF